This T cell receptor beta chain came from a study of control samples from healthy donors and cancer patients. TCRdb's copy holds only in-frame clones and misses some; the assay was immunoSEQ multiplex PCR. Of 100,000 to 150,000 clones in the sample, around nine tenths are singletons; the top ten hold 4.5% to 7%. V lost 1 base and J 0 bases, leaving 10 bases between the germline ends. Germline V gene data show CDR1 as SNHLY and CDR2 as FYNNEI. This CDR3 has 16 residues. This rearrangement joins TRBV2 to TRBJ1-3; the D is unclear. Input material: blood. The origin of this receptor is a man aged 18 to 29 in good health. CDR3 residues: CASSEGWGSSGNTIYF. The DNA of the CDR3 is TGTGCCAGCAGTGAAGGGTGGGGATCCTCTGGAAACACCATATATTTT.